This entry features one T cell receptor (beta chain) sequence. Its antigen has not been determined. Receptor amplification or capture employed the immunoSEQ multiplex PCR assay. For the multiplex PCR, a mixture combining 60 forward primers for TCR Vbeta segments and 13 reverse primers for TCR Jbeta segments was used. A multiplex PCR assay on genomic DNA amplified the CDR3 region of rearranged TCR beta genes. Amplified TCR beta libraries were sequenced as 87-base-pair reads on the Illumina HiSeq System. Under the source paper's analysis protocol: A later analysis counted tens of millions of unique TCR beta chains across the 500 to 850 repertoires, and roughly 11 million of these chains were shared by at least two donors. Raw reads were error-corrected and collapsed into unique sequences with a nearest-neighbor algorithm that merged closely related sequences to remove PCR and sequencing errors. CDR3 sequences were aligned to IMGT reference sequences to assign V, D and J gene segments. Each retained sequence needed at least a six-nucleotide match to both a V gene segment and a J gene segment. Rearrangements were classified as productive when the CDR3 lacked stop codons and remained in frame with V and J, and all other rearrangements were classified as non-productive. CDR3 was defined according to IMGT convention as the region running from the second conserved V-encoded cysteine to the conserved J-encoded phenylalanine. Sequences without an unambiguous match to a single V gene segment were excluded from the earlier analysis of 500 to 700 of the donors. An earlier analysis of 587 of the donors classified V segments as functional when productive rearrangements were above 56.7% and as segregating when the standard deviation between donors was above 5%. A statistical classification framework was built for diagnosing cytomegalovirus status from the catalog of TCR beta chain sequences. In a later analysis, TCR nucleotide sequences were compared against IMGT/GENE-DB human TR gene sequences so that V and J genes could be assigned. In a later analysis, CDR3 sequences and most-parsimonious VDJ recombination scenarios were assigned using the TCRdist pipeline. In a later analysis, each TCR beta chain was defined by its CDR3 amino acid sequence together with its V-gene family, and reads without a unique V-gene family were excluded. In a later analysis, some 600 highly shared, low-generation-probability nucleotide sequences were removed to address suspected cross-contamination and a sequencing artifact. In a later analysis, a clonal expansion index was calculated for each public chain from normalized within-repertoire ranks of inferred template counts. A later analysis computed generation probabilities with a VDJ recombination model fitted to out-of-frame rearrangements, and checked the results against IGoR. In a later analysis, TCR-TCR, TCR-HLA and TCR-CMV co-occurrence was scored with hypergeometric tests, and a repertoire-size bias correction was applied to TCR pairs. To estimate false discovery rates, a later analysis permuted the HLA or CMV assignments 20 times. In a later analysis, co-occurring TCRs were grouped using DBSCAN, and TCRdist sequence similarity was added for clustering within HLA-allele-positive subsets. For co-occurrence clustering, repertoires with fewer than 30,000 or more than 120,000 public chains were excluded, along with about five repertoires with anomalous nucleotide sharing. What TCRdb holds here is the immuneACCESS table cut down to in-frame rearrangements. Part of the clones is not present; checked against another copy, under half of the missing clones reflect an unresolved V gene, and the others are unexplained. D and trimming were read from the DNA, whereas the V and J calls and clone size are those reported in that table. The table for this sample shows approximately 110,000 clones. The ten largest clones add up to 6.8% of the sample.

The cysteine opens and the phenylalanine closes a CDR3 of 14 amino acids. The only DNA kept is the CDR3, 42 bases in frame from the first base. CDR1 is given as MNHNY and CDR2 as SVGAGI, both from the germline V gene (reference sequence). V is cut by 5 bases and J by 10 bases, and the space between the germline ends is 18 bases. The cohort was made up of approximately 670 healthy bone marrow donors. At the time of sampling, all cohort members were nominally healthy, though unrecorded immune exposures were likely present. The donor tested CMV seropositive, placing the donor among the roughly 270 seropositive members of the cohort. Each donor provided a peripheral blood sample, and peripheral blood mononuclear cells were used for TCR beta sequencing. The Qiagen DNeasy Blood Extraction Kit was used to extract genomic DNA from the blood cell samples. This sample is part of a study of cytomegalovirus exposure and HLA in healthy donors (dated by TCRdb to the late 2010s). In the study overall: In an earlier analysis of approximately 640 of the donors, 250 to 300 Gb of sequence data and 117 million unique TCR beta sequences from about 179 million T cells were reported. An early release covering over 500 HLA-typed donors comprised about 300 gigabases of sequencing data and roughly 85 million unique TCR sequences. Among the approximately 430 genotyped donors, approximately 77% belonged to the genetic ancestry cluster associated with self-reported Caucasian donors. The study aimed to test whether cataloging public T cell receptors could reveal signatures of past pathogen exposure. The T cell repertoires of 700 or so subjects were profiled by immunosequencing and related to cytomegalovirus serostatus. In addition to the first cohort of roughly 700 subjects, a separate validation cohort of approximately 110 different subjects was used. The study combined high-throughput TCR immunosequencing, statistical association of individual TCRs with disease status, and machine learning to predict cytomegalovirus infection status. In a later analysis, previously published TCR beta repertoires from several hundred donors were re-analyzed and high-resolution HLA genotyping was added so that TCR occurrence patterns could be studied. In the later analysis, no new phenotypic data were used to find candidate immune exposures; instead, reliance was placed on TCR beta sequences and their occurrence across donors. To decide whether each TCR beta V gene segment behaved as functional or pseudogenic, an earlier analysis of over 500 of the donors relied on high-throughput TCR beta sequencing. Donor age, sex, ethnicity and CMV serostatus were collected together with the repertoire data. Genome-wide SNP genotypes for about 60% of the roughly 700 donors were used in a later genetic analysis, which treated that subset as a discovery cohort. All discovery cohort repertoires had been generated on a single sequencing platform. Both class I and class II loci were covered by HLA typing, at four-digit resolution. Typing coverage varied by locus: about 629-630 donors for A, B, C, DRB1 and DQB1; roughly 560 for DQA1; approximately 570 for DPA1; fewer than 480 for DPB1. Four to six DR-DQ haplotypes were handled as single units for association and clustering, since linkage in the cohort was strong. Across under 500 genotyped donors of the cohort, an average of approximately 240,000 unique TCR beta nucleotide sequences per donor were sequenced, and approximately 17% of those sequences were non-productive.

General findings and caveats noted by the study authors: A further reported finding was that TCR beta sequences accurately predicted the HLA-A and HLA-B alleles for most subjects in the first cohort. Because some donors lacked HLA typing at each locus, the association tests relied only on the typed subset. In a later genetic analysis, fewer N-insertions in productive TCRs were reported among donors in an Asian-associated ancestry cluster than the roughly 710-donor mean. Some IMGT-functional V segments, including TRBV6-2 and TRBV6-3, could not be distinguished by the 87-base-pair reads and were therefore excluded. Most TCR sequences were observed very rarely across donors, whereas some public TCRs were present in many individuals. This cohort had only TCR beta chains sequenced, and the lack of alpha or paired-chain data limited which features could be detected. The study gave a list of over 150 TCR beta chains associated with cytomegalovirus. Strong co-occurrence of HLA alleles, especially DR and DQ, made assigning TCR associations to individual alleles difficult. A later analysis reported that several top co-occurrence clusters appeared linked to parvovirus B19, influenza, CMV and Epstein-Barr virus. Most CMV-associated TCR beta chains appeared to be HLA-restricted in a later analysis, and the HLA associations seemed to be driven largely by CMV exposure. Compared with equally common non-associated chains, HLA-associated TCR beta chains in a later analysis were more clonally expanded and had lower generation probabilities. It was suggested by the authors that the approach could potentially be generalized to other disease states and immunological phenotypes. An association between a missense DCLRE1C variant and V-gene and J-gene trimming of TCR beta chains was found in a later genetic analysis and replicated in an independent cohort. Specific HLA alleles were associated with some 15,000 TCR beta sequences at a false discovery rate of 0.05 in a later analysis. The classifier was reported to diagnose cytomegalovirus status with high specificity and sensitivity in both the original and validation cohorts. For the cohort, immune exposure information was limited to CMV serostatus. The earlier analysis of nearly 600 of the donors excluded 15 to 20 rarely observed V segments, including chromosome 9 orphons, because counts were too low. A cluster of highly shared sequence variants was judged likely to be a technical artifact of the sequencing pipeline. In vitro tests confirmed that three of the cytomegalovirus-associated TCR beta chains recognize cytomegalovirus antigens. Sequencing depth was assumed to be roughly uniform across donors in the presence/absence analyses, though that assumption may not hold. Correlated functional status among segregating V segments might reflect linkage disequilibrium, but an unknown experimental factor could not be ruled out. In a later analysis, the rate of TCR association differed among HLA loci, with DRB1 alleles having the most associated TCRs and HLA-C alleles having the fewest. An earlier analysis of 450 to 750 of the donors showed that most TCR beta V segments appeared in productive rearrangements either about 90% or about 30% of the time, which broadly matched IMGT annotations.

The sample taken for sequencing was PBMCs. The clonotype comes from a man aged 35 to 55 in good health and CMV-seropositive. This receptor chain uses TRBV6-6 and TRBJ2-4, with TRBD1 as a weak D call on 6 bases. The nucleotide sequence is given as TGTGCCAGCAGTGACCCCCCAGGGGACGTAATTCAGTACTTC. Its coded protein is CASSDPPGDVIQYF.